This T cell receptor beta chain stems from a study of T cells in Graves' hyperthyroidism and ophthalmopathy. Study-level information: It was at initial diagnosis, before any treatment, that peripheral blood was collected.

Per the germline V gene, CDR1 is MDHEN and CDR2 is SYDVKM. The CDR3 is made up of 18 amino acids. With V trimmed by 5 bases and J by 3 bases, 15 bases remained unmatched. Amplification targeted TCR beta CDR3 regions from RNA transcripts. With the HTBI primer set, the TCR CDR3 went through a first round of RT-PCR. TCRdb reprocessed the multiplex PCR reads via MiXCR and lists one record per CDR3 protein. The data contain 380,000 or so distinct CDR3 sequences, about a fifth of them singletons. As concerns this clonotype: Its cognate antigen is unknown. This may be a read error: a much more frequent sequence differs by one nucleotide.

Fresh peripheral blood, 8 to 10 ml, was the source of the PBMCs. Study-level results: Most thyroid-expanded clonotypes above 0.001 were also found in blood.

This receptor was identified in a woman aged 18-29 years with Graves' hyperthyroidism. Sequencing was done on a sample of blood. V and J are TRBV28 and TRBJ1-2; TRBD1 agrees at 10 bases. This chain's CDR3 is CASSDPRDRGPSYYGYTF. DNA for the CDR3: TGTGCCAGCAGTGATCCTCGGGACAGGGGACCGTCTTACTATGGCTACACCTTC.